These 28 T cell receptor beta chains originate from one sample sequenced in a study of control samples from healthy donors and cancer patients. TCRdb's table, derived via immunoSEQ multiplex PCR, lists solely in-frame clones and lacks some. The sample has some 99,000 clones, about nine tenths seen once; the top ten hold approximately 4%. Source material: blood. These TCRs come from a human donor in good health. The donor label of this sample is uncertain.

The rearrangement uses TRBV7-2 and TRBJ1-4; tentative D call: TRBD1 (5 bases). Trimming took 5 bases from V and 8 from J, leaving 18 bases between them. The CDR3 totals 15 residues. Germline CDR1 and CDR2: SGHTA and FQGNSA. The CDR3 region has the DNA TGTGCCAGCAGCCCGGATTGGGACCCGAAAGAAAAACTGTTTTTT. This sequence encodes CASSPDWDPKEKLFF.

V is TRBV10-1 and J is TRBJ1-1, with D tentatively TRBD1 (5 bases). Trimming shortened V by 2 bases and J by 10 bases, and 14 bases separated the two germline ends. The CDR3 runs to 13 residues. The V gene's germline CDR1 is WNHNN and CDR2 SYGVQD (reference sequence). The CDR3 nucleotides are TGCGCCAGCAGTGAGACTCAGGGTCCCGGAGCTTTCTTT. This gives the protein CASSETQGPGAFF.

The chain links TRBV29-1 to TRBJ2-1; 12 nucleotides align to TRBD1. This CDR3 contains 14 residues. The germline CDR1 and CDR2 sequences are SQVTM and ANQGSEA. Here the CDR3 DNA reads TGCAGTATGTGGGGGACAGGGGGCTTCAATGAGCAGTTCTTC. Its translation is CSMWGTGGFNEQFF.

This sequence joins TRBV29-1 and TRBJ2-1, with D possibly being TRBD2 (6 bases). Germline V gene lookup returns CDR1 SQVTM and CDR2 ANQGSEA. This CDR3 comprises 14 residues. V lost 3 bases and J lost 2, with 11 bases in between. CDR3 bases: TGCAGCGTTGAGCCGGGACTGGCCTACAATGAGCAGTTCTTC. Translated: CSVEPGLAYNEQFF.

V gene TRBV2 combines with J gene TRBJ1-2; TRBD1 aligns across 8 bases. This CDR3 has 14 amino acids. V lost 4 bases and J lost 5; bases outside the gene matches: 6. CDR1 is SNHLY and CDR2 is FYNNEI in the germline V gene. The DNA for the CDR3 is TGTGCCAGCAGTGTCCAGGGGGCCGTGTATGGCTACACCTTC. Protein sequence: CASSVQGAVYGYTF.

This chain uses TRBV24-1 with TRBJ2-3; D gene unclear. This CDR3 region has 15 residues. The germline V and J ends were trimmed by 1 base and 2 bases, with 9 bases remaining between them. Germline assignment: CDR1 KGHDR and CDR2 SFDVKD. The DNA of the CDR3 is TGTGCCACCAGTGATTTAGGGTTTGACACAGATACGCAGTATTTT. It yields the protein CATSDLGFDTDTQYF.

J is TRBJ2-7 and V is TRBV18; 9 bases line up with TRBD1. The CDR3 runs to 14 residues. V shed 5 bases and J 3 bases; nucleotides not matched to a gene: 5. Germline V lookup: CDR1 KGHSH, CDR2 LQKENI. CDR3 protein: CASSASGQGYEQYV. CDR3 in DNA: TGTGCCAGCTCAGCTTCGGGACAGGGCTACGAGCAGTACGTC.

CDR3 sequence: CATSEGTEETQYF. The DNA of the CDR3 is TGTGCCACCAGTGAGGGGACAGAAGAGACCCAGTACTTC. The chain has TRBV24-1 and TRBJ2-5; 7 bases fit TRBD1. This CDR3 spans 13 amino acids. CDR1 is KGHDR, CDR2 SFDVKD, per germline. V was clipped by 4 bases and J by 3 bases; unmatched bases: 1.

This chain joins TRBV9 and TRBJ2-3; tentatively, D is TRBD2 (5 bases). The germline V gene encodes CDR1 SGDLS and CDR2 YYNGEE. CDR3 size: 14 residues. V was pared by 3 bases and J by 1 base, with 9 bases between. The CDR3 loop is CASSGGLGTDTQYF. As DNA, the CDR3 is TGTGCCAGCAGCGGCGGACTGGGCACAGATACGCAGTATTTT.

The V call is TRBV5-4, the J call TRBJ2-5; D call uncertain. Trimming pared 4 bases from V and 5 bases from J, leaving 18 bases between. The CDR3 length is 15 residues. Germline loops: CDR1 SGHNT, CDR2 YYREEE (reference sequence). CDR3 region: CASSPRTQKTETQYF. For the CDR3, the DNA is TGTGCCAGCAGCCCCCGGACCCAAAAGACGGAGACCCAGTACTTC.

The V and J genes are TRBV6-4 and TRBJ1-1; D might be TRBD1 (6 bases). Germline V gene sequence: CDR1 MRHNA, CDR2 SNTAGT. This CDR3 region has 16 residues. Trimming cost V 6 bases and J 4 bases, with 21 bases left between them. CDR3 region: CASRNRTGNAGTEAFF. CDR3 nucleotides: TGTGCCAGCAGGAACAGAACAGGGAATGCTGGCACTGAAGCTTTCTTT.

The V and J genes are TRBV2 and TRBJ2-7, with 9 positions matching TRBD1. CDR3 length equals 13 residues. Per the germline V gene, CDR1 is SNHLY and CDR2 is FYNNEI. Trimming took 8 bases from V and 4 from J; bases not matched to a gene: 6. The CDR3 is CASGRDRVYEQYF. CDR3 nucleotides: TGTGCCAGCGGCCGGGACAGGGTATACGAGCAGTACTTC.

V usage is TRBV11-2 and J usage is TRBJ2-5; D might be TRBD2 (5 bases). The CDR3 has 14 residues. Germline values: CDR1 SGHAT, CDR2 FQNNGV. Trimming took off 5 bases at V and 5 bases at J, with 15 bases between the two ends. DNA for the CDR3: TGTGCCAGCAGCGTACAGCGGTTGGTTGAGACCCAGTACTTC. Translation gives CASSVQRLVETQYF.

The chain is built from TRBV6-5 and TRBJ1-1; D perhaps matches TRBD1 (5 bases). From germline, CDR1 is MNHEY and CDR2 SVGAGI. CDR3 length equals 15 residues. V lost 0 bases and J lost 2, with 10 bases in between. The CDR3 is CASSYSNGGNTEAFF. DNA of the CDR3: TGTGCCAGCAGTTACTCGAATGGGGGAAACACTGAAGCTTTCTTT.

The chain links TRBV18 to TRBJ2-7; D gene ambiguous. The germline V gene encodes CDR1 KGHSH and CDR2 LQKENI. The CDR3 contains 12 residues. Trimming took off 4 bases at V and 6 bases at J, with 10 bases between the two ends. CDR3 amino acids: CASSLTLGEQYF. The DNA for the CDR3 is TGTGCCAGCTCACTGACCCTGGGCGAGCAGTACTTC.

The chain couples TRBV6-5 to TRBJ1-1; D not resolved. This CDR3 is built from 12 residues. The ends were cut back, 4 bases at V and 9 bases at J, with 12 bases in the middle. CDR1 and CDR2 (germline): MNHEY, SVGAGI. CDR3 sequence reads: CASSSGQQQAFF. The CDR3 nucleotides are TGTGCCAGCAGTTCCGGCCAGCAGCAAGCTTTCTTT.

The chain has TRBV7-9 and TRBJ2-5; 8 positions agree with TRBD2. Germline lookup yields CDR1 SEHNR and CDR2 FQNEAQ (reference sequence). The J segment lost 5 bases and the V segment lost 5 bases, leaving 10 bases of the junction unmatched. This CDR3 region has 15 residues. Here the CDR3 reads CASSEGIAGWETQYF. Written as DNA, the CDR3 is TGTGCCAGCAGCGAAGGGATAGCGGGGTGGGAGACCCAGTACTTC.

The J gene is TRBJ2-7, the V gene TRBV27; 7 bases fit TRBD1. This CDR3 is built from 14 residues. V dropped 3 bases and J dropped 1; count of bases not matched to a gene: 3. Germline V CDR1 and CDR2: MNHEY, SMNVEV (reference sequence). The CDR3, as DNA: TGTGCCAGCAGTTTGGAGACAGGGTCCTACGAGCAGTACTTC. Its translation: CASSLETGSYEQYF.

The table lists this clone with a count of one. This chain links TRBV4-1 with TRBJ2-2; TRBD1 matches 8 bases. The CDR3 runs 16 residues. Germline trimming cut 0 bases from V and 9 bases from J; bases unmatched to any gene: 9. Germline assignment: CDR1 MGHRA and CDR2 YSYEKL. The DNA for the CDR3 is TGCGCCAGCAGCCAAGATGTCGGACAGGGTTACCGGGAGCTGTTTTTT. The encoded protein is CASSQDVGQGYRELFF.

The rearrangement links TRBV30 to TRBJ2-3, with D perhaps matching TRBD2 (6 bases). Per germline, CDR1 GTSNPN and CDR2 SVGIG (reference sequence). This CDR3 has 14 amino acids. V lost 3 bases and J lost 2, with 12 bases in between. CDR3 amino acids: CAWRRDGFTDTQYF. Written as DNA, the CDR3 is TGTGCCTGGAGGCGGGACGGTTTCACAGATACGCAGTATTTT.

This rearrangement joins TRBV30 to TRBJ1-1; perhaps TRBD1 as D (5 bases). The germline V gene has CDR1 GTSNPN and CDR2 SVGIG (reference sequence). CDR3 length: 15 amino acids. V was shortened by 8 bases and J by 3 bases, with 22 bases between the two germline ends. CDR3 bases: TGTGCCGGGGTAGGGCAGGGTAGAGGGGACACTGAAGCTTTCTTT. This gives the protein CAGVGQGRGDTEAFF.

The chain combines TRBV13 with TRBJ1-1, with D perhaps TRBD1 (6 bases). V was trimmed by 5 bases and J by 4 bases, leaving 17 bases between them. Germline loops: CDR1 PRHDT, CDR2 FYEKMQ (reference sequence). This CDR3 contains 15 residues. The CDR3 nucleotides read TGTGCCAGCAGCAACTACAGGGACGGGGGCACTGAAGCTTTCTTT. This translates into CASSNYRDGGTEAFF.

The chain has TRBV28 and TRBJ1-1; 8 nucleotides match TRBD1. This CDR3 region has 11 residues. V lost 8 bases, J lost 5 bases, and 1 base stayed unmatched. The germline V gene has CDR1 MDHEN and CDR2 SYDVKM. CDR3: CASQGATEAFF. DNA for the CDR3: TGTGCCAGCCAGGGGGCTACTGAAGCTTTCTTT.

The gene calls are TRBV29-1 and TRBJ2-6, with D unresolved. From germline, CDR1 is SQVTM and CDR2 ANQGSEA. This CDR3 has 13 residues. V was cut by 6 bases and J by 0 bases, with 6 bases left in between. For the CDR3, the DNA is TGCAGCGTAGGGAACTCTGGGGCCAACGTCCTGACTTTC. Translated: CSVGNSGANVLTF.

The chain employs TRBV6-6 and TRBJ1-2; TRBD1 aligns across 8 bases. CDR1 and CDR2 (germline): MNHNY, SVGAGI (reference sequence). V was pared by 7 bases and J by 0 bases, with 7 bases of the junction left unmatched. This CDR3 spans 15 amino acids. The DNA for the CDR3 is TGTGCCAGCACCCACAGGGGGGCCACTAACTATGGCTACACCTTC. Translated: CASTHRGATNYGYTF.

This clone was found once. In DNA form, the CDR3 reads TGTGCCAGCAGTGTGTTAGGGGCGCCCCAGCATTTT. This translates into CASSVLGAPQHF. V is TRBV2 and J is TRBJ1-5; possible D gene TRBD1, 5 bases. Trimming cost V 4 bases and J 9 bases, with 10 bases left between them. The CDR3 is 12 amino acids. Germline lookup yields CDR1 SNHLY and CDR2 FYNNEI.

The gene calls are TRBV14 and TRBJ2-3, with D unclear. The CDR3 is 19 amino acids. The germline V and J ends were trimmed by 0 bases and 5 bases, with 24 bases remaining between them. Per the germline V gene, CDR1 is SGHDN and CDR2 is FVKESK. CDR3 DNA sequence: TGTGCCAGCAGCCAAGAAATTCACCTGGCCTCCTCCTGGGGAGATACGCAGTATTTT. It yields the protein CASSQEIHLASSWGDTQYF.

The V gene is TRBV6-6, the J gene TRBJ2-7; TRBD2 might be the D (5 bases). This CDR3 spans 13 amino acids. Looked up from germline, CDR1 is MNHNY and CDR2 is SVGAGI (reference sequence). The V end was cut by 0 bases, the J end by 5 bases, with 8 bases between. CDR3: CASSYSAGNEQYF. The CDR3 region has the DNA TGTGCCAGCAGTTACTCAGCCGGGAACGAGCAGTACTTC.